This TCR beta chain was sequenced for a study of immune evolution from preneoplasia to lung adenocarcinoma. Study-level information: HLA loss of heterozygosity: about 7% AIS, about 15% MIA, 30% to 35% ADC, none AAH. The study's findings and limits: Top clone share appeared to fall from AAH through AIS, MIA, adenocarcinoma. Clonality was highest in normal lung, lower in later-stage lesions apparently.

A word on this clone: Its antigen remains unidentified.

The method was immunoSEQ multiplex PCR; TCRdb's version includes in-frame clones alone and lacks a portion of them. This table holds more than 4,500 clones, roughly 83% found once. Resections took place in Japan or China from about 2014 to 2018. The CDR3 sequence is 15 residues long. Sequenced input: FFPE minimally invasive lung adenocarcinoma tissue. The clonotype was recovered from a person aged 60 to 80 with lung adenocarcinoma. This chain connects TRBV21-1 to TRBJ2-1; TRBD2 is the table's D call and was not checked against the DNA. TRBV21-1 is marked as a pseudogene. The DNA of the CDR3 is TGTGCCAGCAGCAGAACGAAAACTAACTACAATGAGCAGTTCTTC. Encoded protein: CASSRTKTNYNEQFF.